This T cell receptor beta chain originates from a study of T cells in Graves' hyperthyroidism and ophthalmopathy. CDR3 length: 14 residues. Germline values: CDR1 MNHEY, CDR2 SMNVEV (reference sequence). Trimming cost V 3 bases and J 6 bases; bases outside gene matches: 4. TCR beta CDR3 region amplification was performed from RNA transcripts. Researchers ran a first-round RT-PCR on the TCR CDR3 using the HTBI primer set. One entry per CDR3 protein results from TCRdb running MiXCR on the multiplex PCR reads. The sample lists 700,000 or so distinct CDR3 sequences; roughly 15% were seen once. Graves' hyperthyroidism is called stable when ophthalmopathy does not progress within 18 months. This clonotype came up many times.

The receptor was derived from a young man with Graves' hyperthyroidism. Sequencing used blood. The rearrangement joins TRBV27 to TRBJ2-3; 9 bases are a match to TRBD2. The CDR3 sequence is CASSFAGGHDTQYF. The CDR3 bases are TGTGCCAGCAGTTTTGCGGGAGGGCATGATACGCAGTATTTT.